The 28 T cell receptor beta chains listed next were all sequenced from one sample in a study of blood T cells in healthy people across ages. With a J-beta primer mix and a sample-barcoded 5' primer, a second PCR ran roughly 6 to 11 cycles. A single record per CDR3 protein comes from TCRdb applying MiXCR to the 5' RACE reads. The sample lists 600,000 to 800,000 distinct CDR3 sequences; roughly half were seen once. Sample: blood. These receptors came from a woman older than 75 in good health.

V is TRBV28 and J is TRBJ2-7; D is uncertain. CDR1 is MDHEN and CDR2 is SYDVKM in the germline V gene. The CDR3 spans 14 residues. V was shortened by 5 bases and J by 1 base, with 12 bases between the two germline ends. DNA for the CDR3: TGTGCCAGCAGTGTAGGGCAGATTTCCTACGAGCAGTACTTC. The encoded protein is CASSVGQISYEQYF.

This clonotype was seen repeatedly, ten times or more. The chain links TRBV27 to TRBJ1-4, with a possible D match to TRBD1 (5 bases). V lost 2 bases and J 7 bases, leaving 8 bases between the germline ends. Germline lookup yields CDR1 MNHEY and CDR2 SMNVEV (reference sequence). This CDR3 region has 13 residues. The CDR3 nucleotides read TGTGCCAGCAGTTTAGGGGGGTTTGAAAAACTGTTTTTT. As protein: CASSLGGFEKLFF.

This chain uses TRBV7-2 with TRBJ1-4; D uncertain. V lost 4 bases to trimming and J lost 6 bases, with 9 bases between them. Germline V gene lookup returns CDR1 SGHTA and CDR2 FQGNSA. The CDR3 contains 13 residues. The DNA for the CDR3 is TGTGCCAGCAGCTCGCGGACGGATGAAAAACTGTTTTTT. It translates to CASSSRTDEKLFF. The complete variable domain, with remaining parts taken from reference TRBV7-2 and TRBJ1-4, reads GAGVSQSPSNKVTEKGKDVELRCDPISGHTALYWYRQSLGQGLEFLIYFQGNSAPDKSGLPSDRFSAERTGGSVSTLTIQRTQQEDSAVYLCASSSRTDEKLFFGSGTQLSVL.

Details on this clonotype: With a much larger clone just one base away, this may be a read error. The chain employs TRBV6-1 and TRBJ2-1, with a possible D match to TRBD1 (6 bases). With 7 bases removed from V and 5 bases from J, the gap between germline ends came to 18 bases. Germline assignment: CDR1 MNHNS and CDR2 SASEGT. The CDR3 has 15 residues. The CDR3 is CASTDSDLLNNEQFF. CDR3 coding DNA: TGTGCCAGCACGGACAGTGATCTACTGAACAATGAGCAGTTCTTC.

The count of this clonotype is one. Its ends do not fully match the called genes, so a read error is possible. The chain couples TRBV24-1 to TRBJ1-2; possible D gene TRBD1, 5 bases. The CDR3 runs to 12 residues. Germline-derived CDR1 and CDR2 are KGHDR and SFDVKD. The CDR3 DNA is TGTGCCACCAGCGTCGACAGCTATGGCTGCACCTTC. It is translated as CATSVDSYGCTF.

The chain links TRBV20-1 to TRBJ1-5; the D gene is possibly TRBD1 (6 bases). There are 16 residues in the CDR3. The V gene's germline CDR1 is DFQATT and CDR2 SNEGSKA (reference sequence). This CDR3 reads CSAIKGGNLGNQPQHF. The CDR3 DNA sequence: TGCAGCGCGATAAAGGGGGGGAATTTGGGCAATCAGCCCCAGCATTTT.

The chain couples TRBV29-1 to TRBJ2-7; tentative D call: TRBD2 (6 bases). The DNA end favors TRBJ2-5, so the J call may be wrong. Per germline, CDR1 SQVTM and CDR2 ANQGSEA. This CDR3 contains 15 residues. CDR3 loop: CSVDGARRVPETQYF. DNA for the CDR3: TGCAGCGTTGATGGGGCCCGGAGGGTCCCAGAGACCCAGTACTTC.

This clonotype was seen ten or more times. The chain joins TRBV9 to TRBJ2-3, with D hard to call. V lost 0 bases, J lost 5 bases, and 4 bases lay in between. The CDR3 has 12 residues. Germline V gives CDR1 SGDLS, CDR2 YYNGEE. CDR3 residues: CASSVGGDTQYF. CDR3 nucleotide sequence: TGTGCCAGCAGCGTAGGAGGAGATACGCAGTATTTT.

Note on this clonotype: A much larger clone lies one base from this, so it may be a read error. CDR3 sequence: CSPKQGYEQFF. CDR3 coding DNA: TGCAGTCCGAAACAGGGATATGAGCAGTTCTTC. J is TRBJ2-1 and V is TRBV20-1; a possible D gene is TRBD1 (6 bases). Looked up from germline, CDR1 is DFQATT and CDR2 is SNEGSKA (reference sequence). This CDR3 spans 11 amino acids. Trimming cost V 8 bases and J 8 bases, with 13 bases left between them.

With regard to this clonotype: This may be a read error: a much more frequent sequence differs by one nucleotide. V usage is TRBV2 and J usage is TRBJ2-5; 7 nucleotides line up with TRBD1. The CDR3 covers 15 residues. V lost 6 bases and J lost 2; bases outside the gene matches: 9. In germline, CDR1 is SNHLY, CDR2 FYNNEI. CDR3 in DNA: TGTGCCAGCAGAAGACAGGGTCAAAGTCAAGAGACCCAGTACTTC. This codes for CASRRQGQSQETQYF.

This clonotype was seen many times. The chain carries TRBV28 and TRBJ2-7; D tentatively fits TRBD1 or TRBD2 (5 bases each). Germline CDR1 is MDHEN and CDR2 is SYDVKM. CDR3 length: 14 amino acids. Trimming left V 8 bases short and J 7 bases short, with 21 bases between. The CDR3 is CASLPPGTAGEQYF. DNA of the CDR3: TGTGCCAGCTTACCACCGGGGACGGCAGGGGAGCAGTACTTC.

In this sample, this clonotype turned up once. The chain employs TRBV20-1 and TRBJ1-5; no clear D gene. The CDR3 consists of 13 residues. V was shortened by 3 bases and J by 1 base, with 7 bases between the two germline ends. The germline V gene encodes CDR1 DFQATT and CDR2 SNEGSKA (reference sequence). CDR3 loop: CSASPGSNQPQHF. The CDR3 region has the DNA TGCAGTGCTAGTCCGGGGAGCAATCAGCCCCAGCATTTT.

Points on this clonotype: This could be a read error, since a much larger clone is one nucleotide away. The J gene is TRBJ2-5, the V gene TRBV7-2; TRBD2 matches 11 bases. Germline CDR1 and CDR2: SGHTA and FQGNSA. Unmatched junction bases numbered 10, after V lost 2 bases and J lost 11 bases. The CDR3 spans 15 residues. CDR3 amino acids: CASSLNLAGGSLQYF. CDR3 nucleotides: TGTGCCAGCAGCTTAAATCTAGCGGGAGGATCTTTACAGTACTTC.

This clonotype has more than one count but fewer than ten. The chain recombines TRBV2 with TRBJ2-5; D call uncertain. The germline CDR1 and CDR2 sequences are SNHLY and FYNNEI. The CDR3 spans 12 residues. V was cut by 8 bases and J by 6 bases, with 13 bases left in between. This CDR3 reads CASRPDVKTQYF. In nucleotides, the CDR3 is TGTGCCAGCCGACCGGATGTAAAGACCCAGTACTTC.

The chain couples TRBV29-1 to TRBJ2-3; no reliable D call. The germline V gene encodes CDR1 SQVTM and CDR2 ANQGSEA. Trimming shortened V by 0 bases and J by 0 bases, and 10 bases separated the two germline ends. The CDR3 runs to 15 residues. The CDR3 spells CSVEEATDSTDTQYF. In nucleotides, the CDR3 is TGCAGCGTTGAAGAGGCGACCGACAGCACAGATACGCAGTATTTT.

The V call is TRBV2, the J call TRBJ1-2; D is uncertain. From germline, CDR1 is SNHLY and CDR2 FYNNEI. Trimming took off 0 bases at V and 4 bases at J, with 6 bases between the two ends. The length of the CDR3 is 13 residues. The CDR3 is CASSEADSYGYTF. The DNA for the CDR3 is TGTGCCAGCAGTGAAGCGGATAGCTATGGCTACACCTTC. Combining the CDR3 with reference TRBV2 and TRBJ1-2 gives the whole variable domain EPEVTQTPSHQVTQMGQEVILRCVPISNHLYFYWYRQILGQKVEFLVSFYNNEISEKSEIFDDQFSVERPDGSNFTLKIRSTKLEDSAMYFCASSEADSYGYTFGSGTRLTVV.

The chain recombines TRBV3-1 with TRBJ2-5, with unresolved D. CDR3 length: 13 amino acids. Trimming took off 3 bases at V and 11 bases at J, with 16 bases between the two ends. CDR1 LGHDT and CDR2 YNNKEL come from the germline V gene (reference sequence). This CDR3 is CASSQRESNEQYF. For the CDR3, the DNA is TGTGCCAGCAGCCAGAGAGAAAGCAATGAGCAGTACTTC.

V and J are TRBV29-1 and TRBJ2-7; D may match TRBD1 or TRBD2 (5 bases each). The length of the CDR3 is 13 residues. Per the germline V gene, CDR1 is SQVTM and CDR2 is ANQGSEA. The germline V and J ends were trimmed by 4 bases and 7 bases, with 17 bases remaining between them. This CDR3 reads CSVGDYKGYEQYF. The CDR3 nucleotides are TGCAGCGTTGGAGACTATAAGGGGTATGAGCAGTACTTC.

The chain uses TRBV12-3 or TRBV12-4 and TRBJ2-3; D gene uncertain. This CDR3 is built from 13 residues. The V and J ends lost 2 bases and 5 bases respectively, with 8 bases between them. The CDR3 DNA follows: TGTGCCAGCAGTTTACTACTACGAGATACGCAGTATTTT. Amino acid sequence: CASSLLLRDTQYF.

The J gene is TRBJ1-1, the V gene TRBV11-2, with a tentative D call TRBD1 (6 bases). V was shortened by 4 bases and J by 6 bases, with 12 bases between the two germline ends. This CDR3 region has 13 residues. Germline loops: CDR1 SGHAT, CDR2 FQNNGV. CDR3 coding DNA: TGTGCCAGCAGCTATCGGGGGCTTTCTGAAGCTTTCTTT. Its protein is CASSYRGLSEAFF. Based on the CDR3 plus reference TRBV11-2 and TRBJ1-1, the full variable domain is EAGVAQSPRYKIIEKRQSVAFWCNPISGHATLYWYQQILGQGPKLLIQFQNNGVVDDSQLPKDRFSAERLKGVDSTLKIQPAKLEDSAVYLCASSYRGLSEAFFGQGTRLTVV.

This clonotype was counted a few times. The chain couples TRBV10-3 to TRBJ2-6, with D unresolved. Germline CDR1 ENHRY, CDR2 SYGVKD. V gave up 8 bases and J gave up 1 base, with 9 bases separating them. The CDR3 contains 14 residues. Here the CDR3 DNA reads TGTGCCATCCCCCTCCGGTCTGGGGCCAACGTCCTGACTTTC. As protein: CAIPLRSGANVLTF.

The CDR3 loop reads CSARIVQTEAFF. DNA of the CDR3: TGCAGTGCTAGGATCGTACAGACTGAAGCTTTCTTT. V is TRBV20-1 and J is TRBJ1-1; no reliable D call. CDR1 is DFQATT and CDR2 is SNEGSKA in the germline V gene (reference sequence). The CDR3 runs to 12 residues. Deletions cut 3 bases from V and 5 bases from J, with 10 bases between.

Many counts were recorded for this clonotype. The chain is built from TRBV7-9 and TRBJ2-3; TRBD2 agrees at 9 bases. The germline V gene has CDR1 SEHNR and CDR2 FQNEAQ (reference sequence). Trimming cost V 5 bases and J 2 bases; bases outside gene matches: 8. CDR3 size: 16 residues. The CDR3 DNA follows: TGTGCCAGCAGCAGGGGGGCTAGCGGGAACACAGATACGCAGTATTTT. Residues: CASSRGASGNTDTQYF.

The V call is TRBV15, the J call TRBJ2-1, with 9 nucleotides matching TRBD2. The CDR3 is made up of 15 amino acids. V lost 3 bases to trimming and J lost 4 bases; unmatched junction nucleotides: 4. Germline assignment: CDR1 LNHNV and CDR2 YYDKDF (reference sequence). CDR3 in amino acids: CATSSSLAGYNEQFF. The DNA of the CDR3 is TGTGCCACCAGCAGTTCCCTAGCGGGATACAATGAGCAGTTCTTC.

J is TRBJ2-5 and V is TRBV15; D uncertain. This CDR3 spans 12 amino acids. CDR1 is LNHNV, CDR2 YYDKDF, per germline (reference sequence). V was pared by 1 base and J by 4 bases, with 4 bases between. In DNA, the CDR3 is TGTGCCACCAGCAGAGGAGGAGAGACCCAGTACTTC. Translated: CATSRGGETQYF.

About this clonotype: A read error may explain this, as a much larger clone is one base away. CDR3 amino acids: CASSRNRAYNEQFF. The CDR3 nucleotides read TGTGCCAGCAGTCGGAACAGAGCCTACAATGAGCAGTTCTTC. This sequence joins TRBV6-2 or TRBV6-3 and TRBJ2-1; D not resolved. Between the trimmed V and J ends, which lost 5 bases and 2 bases, there was a span of 10 bases. From germline, CDR1 is MNHEY and CDR2 SVGEGT. This CDR3 is 14 amino acids long.

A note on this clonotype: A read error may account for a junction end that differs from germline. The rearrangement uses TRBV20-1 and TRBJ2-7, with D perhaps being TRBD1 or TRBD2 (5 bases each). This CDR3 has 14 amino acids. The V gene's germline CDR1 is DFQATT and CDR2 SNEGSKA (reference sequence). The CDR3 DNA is TGCGGTGCTAGAGATAGCGACAGCTCCTACGAGCAGTACTTC. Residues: CGARDSDSSYEQYF.

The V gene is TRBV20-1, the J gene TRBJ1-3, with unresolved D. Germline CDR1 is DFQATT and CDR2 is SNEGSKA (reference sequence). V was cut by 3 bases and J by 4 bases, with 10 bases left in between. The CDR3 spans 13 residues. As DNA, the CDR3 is TGCAGTGCTAGCACAGCACCCGGAAACACCATATATTTT. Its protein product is CSASTAPGNTIYF.